Listed here is a single T cell receptor (beta chain). These data originate in a study of cytomegalovirus exposure and HLA in healthy donors. Both 60 Vbeta primers and 13 Jbeta primers went into the PCR. TCRdb's table, derived via immunoSEQ multiplex PCR, lists solely in-frame clones and lacks some. The sample holds approximately 190,000 clones, 65% to 90% seen once. The germline gives CDR1 SEHNR, CDR2 FQNEAQ (reference sequence). CDR3 length equals 15 residues. With 2 bases removed from V and 0 bases from J, the gap between germline ends came to 5 bases. The chain combines TRBV7-9 with TRBJ2-6; D uncertain. The TCR comes from a man aged 35 to 55 in good health and CMV-seropositive. The sequencing input was PBMCs. CDR3 in amino acids: CASSLSVSGANVLTF. Here the CDR3 DNA reads TGTGCCAGCAGCTTAAGCGTCTCTGGGGCCAACGTCCTGACTTTC. Full variable domain (rest looked up from reference TRBV7-9 and TRBJ2-6): DTGVSQNPRHKITKRGQNVTFRCDPISEHNRLYWYRQTLGQGPEFLTYFQNEAQLEKSRLLSDRFSAERPKGSFSTLEIQRTEQGDSAMYLCASSLSVSGANVLTFGAGSRLTVL.